Sequencing of this T cell receptor beta chain was carried out in a study of cytomegalovirus exposure and HLA in healthy donors. Study details: The 90 to 150 validation repertoires, a later analysis reported, used the same platform as the approximately 670 first-cohort repertoires.

The table came from immunoSEQ multiplex PCR; TCRdb's copy has only in-frame clones and leaves some out. The table has fewer than 250,000 clones, more than 75% seen once. The donors were in the roughly 130-subject validation cohort, distinct from the roughly 600-subject first cohort. Germline V gene lookup returns CDR1 KGHSH and CDR2 LQKENI. Trimming took off 2 bases at V and 13 bases at J, with 12 bases between the two ends. This CDR3 spans 13 amino acids. This clonotype originated in a man between 18 and 35 years old in good health and CMV-seronegative. The sample consisted of PBMCs. The V call is TRBV18, the J call TRBJ1-6, with unresolved D. CDR3 loop: CASSPNSQTPLHF. The CDR3 nucleotides are TGTGCCAGCTCACCAAACAGCCAGACGCCCCTCCACTTT.